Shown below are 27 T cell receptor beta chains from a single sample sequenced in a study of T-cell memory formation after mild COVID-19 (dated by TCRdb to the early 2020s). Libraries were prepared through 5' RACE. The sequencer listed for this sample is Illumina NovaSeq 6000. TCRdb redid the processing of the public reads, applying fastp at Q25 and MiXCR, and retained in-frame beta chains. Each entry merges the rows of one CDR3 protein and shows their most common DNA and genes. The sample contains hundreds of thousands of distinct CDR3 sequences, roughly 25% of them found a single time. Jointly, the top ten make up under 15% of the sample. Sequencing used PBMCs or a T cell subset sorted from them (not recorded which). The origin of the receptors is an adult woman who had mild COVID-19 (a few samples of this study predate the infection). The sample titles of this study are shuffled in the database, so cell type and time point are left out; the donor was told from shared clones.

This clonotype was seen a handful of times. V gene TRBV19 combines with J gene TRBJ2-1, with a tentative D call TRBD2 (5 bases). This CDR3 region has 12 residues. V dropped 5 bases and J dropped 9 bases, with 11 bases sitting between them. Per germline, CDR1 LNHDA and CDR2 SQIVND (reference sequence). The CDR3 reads CASSPPAAEQFF. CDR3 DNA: TGTGCCAGTAGTCCACCAGCGGCTGAGCAGTTCTTC.

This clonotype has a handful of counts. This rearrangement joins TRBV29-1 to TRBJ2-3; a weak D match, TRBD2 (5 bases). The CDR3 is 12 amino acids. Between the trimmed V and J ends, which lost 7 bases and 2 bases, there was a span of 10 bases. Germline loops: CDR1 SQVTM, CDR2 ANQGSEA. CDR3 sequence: CSAQRITDTQYF. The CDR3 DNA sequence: TGCAGCGCGCAGCGGATCACAGATACGCAGTATTTT.

The CDR3 loop reads CASSSRQNEQYF. CDR3 sequence (DNA): TGTGCCAGCAGCTCAAGACAGAACGAGCAGTACTTC. The chain has TRBV9 and TRBJ2-7; the D gene is possibly TRBD1 (5 bases). Germline V gene lookup returns CDR1 SGDLS and CDR2 YYNGEE. V was shortened by 4 bases and J by 5 bases, with 10 bases between the two germline ends. The CDR3 is 12 amino acids.

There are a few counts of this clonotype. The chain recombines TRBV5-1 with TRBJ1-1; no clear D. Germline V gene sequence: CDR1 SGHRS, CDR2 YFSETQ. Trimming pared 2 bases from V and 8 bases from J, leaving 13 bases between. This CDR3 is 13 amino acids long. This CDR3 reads CASSFRPSGEAFF. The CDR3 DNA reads TGCGCCAGCAGCTTTCGACCTTCCGGGGAAGCTTTCTTT. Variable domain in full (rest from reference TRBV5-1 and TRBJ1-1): KAGVTQTPRYLIKTRGQQVTLSCSPISGHRSVSWYQQTPGQGLQFLFEYFSETQRNKGNFPGRFSGRQFSNSRSEMNVSTLELGDSALYLCASSFRPSGEAFFGQGTRLTVV.

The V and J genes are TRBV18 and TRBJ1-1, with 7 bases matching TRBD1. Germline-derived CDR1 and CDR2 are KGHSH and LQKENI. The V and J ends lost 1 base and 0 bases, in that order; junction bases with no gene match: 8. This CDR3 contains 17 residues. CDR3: CASSPLTGTTLNTEAFF. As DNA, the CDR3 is TGTGCCAGCTCACCACTGACAGGGACAACCCTGAACACTGAAGCTTTCTTT.

For the CDR3, the DNA is TGTGCCAGCAGCTTAGGAAGCTACACGGCCTACGAGCAGTACTTC. Its translation is CASSLGSYTAYEQYF. The gene calls are TRBV7-9 and TRBJ2-7; no definite D call. Germline CDR1 and CDR2: SEHNR and FQNEAQ (reference sequence). V was trimmed by 1 base and J by 2 bases, leaving 12 bases between them. The CDR3 totals 15 residues.

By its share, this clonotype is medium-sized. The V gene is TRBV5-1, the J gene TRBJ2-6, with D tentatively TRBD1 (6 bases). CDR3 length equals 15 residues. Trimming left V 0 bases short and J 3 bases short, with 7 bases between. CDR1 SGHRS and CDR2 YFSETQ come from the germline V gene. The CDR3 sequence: CASSLEGVGANVLTF. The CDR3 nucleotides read TGCGCCAGCAGCTTGGAGGGGGTTGGGGCCAACGTCCTGACTTTC.

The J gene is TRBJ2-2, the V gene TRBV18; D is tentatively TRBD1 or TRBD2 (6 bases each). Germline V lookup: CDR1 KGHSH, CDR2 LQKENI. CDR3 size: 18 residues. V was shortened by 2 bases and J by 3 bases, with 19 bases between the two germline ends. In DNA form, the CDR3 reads TGTGCCAGCTCACCATTTAAATCTTCGGGGGCTTACACCGGGGAGCTGTTTTTT. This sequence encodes CASSPFKSSGAYTGELFF.

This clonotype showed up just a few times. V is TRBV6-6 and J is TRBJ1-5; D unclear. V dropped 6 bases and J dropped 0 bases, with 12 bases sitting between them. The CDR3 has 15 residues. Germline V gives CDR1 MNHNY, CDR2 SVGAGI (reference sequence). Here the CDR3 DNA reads TGTGCCAGCAGCAAGGACGGCCATAGCAATCAGCCCCAGCATTTT. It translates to CASSKDGHSNQPQHF.

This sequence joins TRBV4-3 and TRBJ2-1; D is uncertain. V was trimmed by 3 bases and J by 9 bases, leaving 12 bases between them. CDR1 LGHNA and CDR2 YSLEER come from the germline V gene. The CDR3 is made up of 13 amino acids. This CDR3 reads CASSHNTPSEQFF. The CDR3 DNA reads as TGCGCCAGCAGCCATAACACTCCAAGTGAGCAGTTCTTC.

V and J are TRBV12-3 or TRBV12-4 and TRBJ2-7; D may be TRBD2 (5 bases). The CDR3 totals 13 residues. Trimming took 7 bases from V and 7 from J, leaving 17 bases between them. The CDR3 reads CASTEDSVGEQYF. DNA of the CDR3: TGTGCCAGCACCGAGGACTCGGTGGGGGAGCAGTACTTC.

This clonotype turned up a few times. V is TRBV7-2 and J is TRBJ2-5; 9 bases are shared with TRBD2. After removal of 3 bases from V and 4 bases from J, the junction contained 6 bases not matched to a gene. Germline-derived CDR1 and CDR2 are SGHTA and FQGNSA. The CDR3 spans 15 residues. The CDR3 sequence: CASSFGTSRGETQYF. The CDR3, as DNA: TGTGCCAGCAGCTTCGGGACTAGCAGAGGAGAGACCCAGTACTTC.

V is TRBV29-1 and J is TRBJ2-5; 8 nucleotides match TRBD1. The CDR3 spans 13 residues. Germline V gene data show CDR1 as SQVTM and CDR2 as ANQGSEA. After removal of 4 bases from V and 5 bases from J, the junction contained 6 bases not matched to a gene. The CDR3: CSVVPGGPETQYF. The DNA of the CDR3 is TGCAGCGTTGTTCCAGGGGGCCCGGAGACCCAGTACTTC.

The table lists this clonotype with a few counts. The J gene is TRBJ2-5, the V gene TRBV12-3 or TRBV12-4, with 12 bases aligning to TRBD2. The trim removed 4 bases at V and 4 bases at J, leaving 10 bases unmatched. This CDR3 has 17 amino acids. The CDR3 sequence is CASSSGLLAGGGETQYF. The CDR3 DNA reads TGTGCCAGCAGTTCCGGATTACTAGCGGGGGGAGGAGAGACCCAGTACTTC.

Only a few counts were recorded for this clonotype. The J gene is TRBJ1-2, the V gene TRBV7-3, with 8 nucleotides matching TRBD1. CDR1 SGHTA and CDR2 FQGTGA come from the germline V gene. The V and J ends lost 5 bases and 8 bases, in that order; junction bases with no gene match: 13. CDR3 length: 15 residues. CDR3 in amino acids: CASSLLGRGQEGYTF. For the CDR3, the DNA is TGTGCCAGCAGCCTGTTGGGCAGGGGGCAAGAAGGCTACACCTTC.

The CDR3 protein is CASSERQKNTEAFF. Here the CDR3 DNA reads TGTGCCAGCAGTGAACGGCAGAAGAACACTGAAGCTTTCTTT. The chain carries TRBV6-1 and TRBJ1-1; D unresolved. The CDR3 spans 14 residues. Trimming took off 2 bases at V and 1 base at J, with 8 bases between the two ends. The germline CDR1 and CDR2 sequences are MNHNS and SASEGT.

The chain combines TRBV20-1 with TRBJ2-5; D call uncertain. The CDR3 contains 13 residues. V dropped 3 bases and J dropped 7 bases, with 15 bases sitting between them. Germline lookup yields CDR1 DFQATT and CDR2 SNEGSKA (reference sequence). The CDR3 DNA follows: TGCAGTGCTAGGGGTCACCTTCAGTTGACCCAGTACTTC. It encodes CSARGHLQLTQYF.

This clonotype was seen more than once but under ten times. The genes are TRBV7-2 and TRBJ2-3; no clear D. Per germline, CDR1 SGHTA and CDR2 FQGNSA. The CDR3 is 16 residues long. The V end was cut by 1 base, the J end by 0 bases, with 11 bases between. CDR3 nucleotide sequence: TGTGCCAGCAGCTTAGGGCTACCCCGTAGCACAGATACGCAGTATTTT. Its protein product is CASSLGLPRSTDTQYF.

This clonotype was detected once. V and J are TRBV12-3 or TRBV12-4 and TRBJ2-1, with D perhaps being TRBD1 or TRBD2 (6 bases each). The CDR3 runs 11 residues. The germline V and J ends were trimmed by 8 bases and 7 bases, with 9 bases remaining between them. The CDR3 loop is CASRGPNEQFF. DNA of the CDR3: TGTGCCAGCCGGGGGCCTAATGAGCAGTTCTTC.

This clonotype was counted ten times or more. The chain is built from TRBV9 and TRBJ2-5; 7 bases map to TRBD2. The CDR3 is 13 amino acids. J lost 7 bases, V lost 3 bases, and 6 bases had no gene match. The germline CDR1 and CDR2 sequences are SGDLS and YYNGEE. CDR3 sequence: CASSDSTGGTQYF. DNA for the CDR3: TGTGCCAGCAGCGACTCAACGGGGGGGACCCAGTACTTC. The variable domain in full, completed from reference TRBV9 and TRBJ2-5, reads DSGVTQTPKHLITATGQRVTLRCSPRSGDLSVYWYQQSLDQGLQFLIQYYNGEERAKGNILERFSAQQFPDLHSELNLSSLELGDSALYFCASSDSTGGTQYFGPGTRLLVL.

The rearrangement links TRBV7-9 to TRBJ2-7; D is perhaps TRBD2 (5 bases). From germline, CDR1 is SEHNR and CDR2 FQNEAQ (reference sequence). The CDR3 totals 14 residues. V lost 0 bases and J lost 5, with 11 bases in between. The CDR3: CASSLAQAGDEQYF. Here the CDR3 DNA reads TGTGCCAGCAGCTTAGCTCAGGCGGGCGACGAGCAGTACTTC.

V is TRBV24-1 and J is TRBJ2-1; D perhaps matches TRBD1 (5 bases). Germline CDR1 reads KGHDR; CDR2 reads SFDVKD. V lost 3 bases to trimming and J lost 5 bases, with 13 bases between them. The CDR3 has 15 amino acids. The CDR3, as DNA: TGTGCCACCAGTGATCCGGACACGGATGACAATGAGCAGTTCTTC. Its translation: CATSDPDTDDNEQFF.

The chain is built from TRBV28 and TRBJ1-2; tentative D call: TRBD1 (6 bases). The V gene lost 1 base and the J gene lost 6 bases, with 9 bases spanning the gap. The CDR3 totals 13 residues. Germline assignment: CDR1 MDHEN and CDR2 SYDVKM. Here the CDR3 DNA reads TGTGCCAGCAGTTTATTCCAGGGGCATGGCTACACCTTC. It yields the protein CASSLFQGHGYTF.

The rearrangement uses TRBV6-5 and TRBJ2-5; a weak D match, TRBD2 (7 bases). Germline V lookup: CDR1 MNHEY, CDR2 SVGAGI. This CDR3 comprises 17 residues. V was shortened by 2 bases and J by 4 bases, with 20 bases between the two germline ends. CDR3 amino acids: CASSYQGRGGAGETQYF. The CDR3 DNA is TGTGCCAGCAGTTACCAGGGTAGGGGGGGGGCTGGAGAGACCCAGTACTTC.

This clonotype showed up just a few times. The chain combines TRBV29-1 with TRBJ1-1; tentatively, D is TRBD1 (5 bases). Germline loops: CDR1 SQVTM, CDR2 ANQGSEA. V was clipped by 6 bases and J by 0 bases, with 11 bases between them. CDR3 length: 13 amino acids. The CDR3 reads CSVAGRMNTEAFF. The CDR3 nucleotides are TGCAGCGTCGCGGGACGGATGAACACTGAAGCTTTCTTT.

In nucleotides, the CDR3 is TGCAGTGCTCACTATACGGGGGGATACACCGGGGAGCTGTTTTTT. Translated: CSAHYTGGYTGELFF. The chain is built from TRBV20-1 and TRBJ2-2; 7 nucleotides align to TRBD2. J gave up 3 bases and V 5 bases, and 9 bases lay outside the gene matches. Germline V CDR1 and CDR2: DFQATT, SNEGSKA (reference sequence). CDR3 length: 15 amino acids.

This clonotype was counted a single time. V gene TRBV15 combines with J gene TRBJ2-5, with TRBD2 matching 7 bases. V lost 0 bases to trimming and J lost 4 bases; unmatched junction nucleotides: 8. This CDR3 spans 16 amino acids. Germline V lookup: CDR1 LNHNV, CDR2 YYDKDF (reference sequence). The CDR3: CATSRDREVAGETQYF. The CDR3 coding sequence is TGTGCCACCAGCAGAGATCGGGAGGTAGCGGGAGAGACCCAGTACTTC.